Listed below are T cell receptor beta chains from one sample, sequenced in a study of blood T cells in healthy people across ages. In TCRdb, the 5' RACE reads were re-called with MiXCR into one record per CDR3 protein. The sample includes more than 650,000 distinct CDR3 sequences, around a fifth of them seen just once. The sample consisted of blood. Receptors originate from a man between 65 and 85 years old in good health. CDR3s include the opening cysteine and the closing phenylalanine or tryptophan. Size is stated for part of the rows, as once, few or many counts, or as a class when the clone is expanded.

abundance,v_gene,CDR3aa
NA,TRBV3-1,CASSETSGVADTQYF
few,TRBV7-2,CASSASRFNEQFF
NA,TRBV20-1,CSAPMGGNTEAFF
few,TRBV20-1,CSASQGARGYTF
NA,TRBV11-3,CASSPQYEQFF
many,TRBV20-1,CSARDTSWYGYTF
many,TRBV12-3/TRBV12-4,CASSLGHANTEAFF
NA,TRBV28,CASSLRGRIETQYF
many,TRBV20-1,CSARGSGYPTDTQYF
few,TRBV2,CASSRPWTGPPNEKLFF
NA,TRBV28,CASSVGQGYEQYF
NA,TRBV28,CASSFSGDTNTGELFF
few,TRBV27,CASSGGMGTLNTGELFF
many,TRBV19,CASSMGSLLGMTEAFF
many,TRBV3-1,CASSQETAYGYTF
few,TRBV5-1,CASSSSGGEYNEQFF
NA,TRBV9,CASSLRGSGASTDTQYF
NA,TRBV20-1,CSARPVGSSLEQYF
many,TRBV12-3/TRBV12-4,CASNRDRAQQTQYF
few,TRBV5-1,CASSLVGSDTEAFF
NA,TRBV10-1,CASSESSQDYEQYF
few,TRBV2,CAGSERVSTQLTDTQYF